The clone carrying this T cell receptor beta chain was seen only a few times. This sample was taken from a study of T cell repertoires in cytomegalovirus infection. V dropped 2 bases and J dropped 3 bases, with 2 bases sitting between them. The CDR3 loop spans 12 amino acids. TCRdb itself ran the reads through MiXCR, one entry per CDR3 protein. The sample contains roughly 150,000 distinct CDR3 sequences, about a quarter of which appear only once. The chain has TRBV12-3 or TRBV12-4 and TRBJ1-3, with unresolved D. The TCR originated in a human donor in good health (CMV status not recorded). Some clones in this sample may be carry-over from other donors' samples. Sequencing was performed on PBMCs. The CDR3 loop is CASSLIGNTIYF. The DNA for the CDR3 is TGTGCCAGCAGTTTAATTGGAAACACCATATATTTT.